Sequencing of this T cell receptor (beta chain) was carried out in a study of shared T cell receptors in the human thymus. In germline, CDR1 is ENHRY, CDR2 SYGVKD. The CDR3 has 19 residues. V trimming: 2 bases; J trimming: 5 bases; junction bases outside the gene matches: 17. The repertoire was sequenced with immunoSEQ multiplex PCR; TCRdb's copy has only in-frame clones and lacks some. The profile shows some 400,000 clones, just under 95% of them singletons. The sequenced sample was thymocytes. The sequence came from a human donor. The V call is TRBV10-3, the J call TRBJ2-5, with 10 bases aligning to TRBD2. The DNA for the CDR3 is TGTGCCATCAGTGAGCGGAGGGCAATAAAGCGGGAGGGCCTGGAGACCCAGTACTTC. The encoded protein is CAISERRAIKREGLETQYF.